Sequencing of this TCR beta chain was carried out in a study of T cells after yellow fever vaccination. Study-wide context: The SMART-Seq v4 Ultra Low Input method served to prepare the low-cell-number fractions. General study findings and limits: Secondary responses were weaker yet peaked faster, day 5 versus 15. Relatively few clonotypes were ones that appeared in both CD4 and CD8 compartments.

MiXCR was run by TCRdb on the 5' RACE reads, yielding one entry per CDR3 protein. The sample contains around 610,000 distinct CDR3 sequences, about 13% of which appear only once. This clonotype was counted only a few times. Its antigen is as yet unknown. The V gene lost 3 bases and the J gene lost 7 bases, with 16 bases spanning the gap. From germline, CDR1 is DFQATT and CDR2 SNEGSKA (reference sequence). The CDR3 is 13 amino acids. The genes are TRBV20-1 and TRBJ2-7, with unresolved D. This sequence originates from a man aged 30 to 45 who received the YFV17D yellow fever vaccine. This specimen consisted of PBMCs, obtained on the day of the yellow fever booster vaccination. The CDR3 sequence is CSARTISRYEQYF. CDR3 coding DNA: TGCAGTGCTAGGACGATTAGCCGCTATGAGCAGTACTTC.